The 14 T cell receptor beta chains presented below share a single source sample, sequenced in a study of cytomegalovirus exposure and HLA in healthy donors. Primers for the PCR totalled 60 Vbeta and 13 Jbeta. The method was immunoSEQ multiplex PCR; TCRdb's version includes in-frame clones alone and lacks a portion of them. This table holds around 100,000 clones, over 75% found once. The sequencing input was PBMCs. These receptors all come from a male donor in good health and CMV-seropositive.

The V and J genes are TRBV30 and TRBJ1-1; possible D gene TRBD1, 5 bases. With 3 bases removed from V and 1 base from J, the gap between germline ends came to 12 bases. This CDR3 contains 14 residues. Germline CDR1 is GTSNPN and CDR2 is SVGIG (reference sequence). DNA for the CDR3: TGTGCCTGGAGGGCCCCGGGGGGGAACACTGAAGCTTTCTTT. This translates into CAWRAPGGNTEAFF.

J is TRBJ2-2 and V is TRBV11-3, with D possibly TRBD1 on 6 matching bases. V lost 8 bases and J 4 bases, leaving 14 bases between the germline ends. CDR1 is SGHNT, CDR2 YENEEA, per germline. The CDR3 loop spans 14 amino acids. The CDR3, as DNA: TGTGCCAGCGCTAAAACAGGGACCACCGGGGAGCTGTTTTTT. Translating gives CASAKTGTTGELFF.

This clone was observed a handful of times. This sequence joins TRBV6-6 and TRBJ2-7; 7 bases are shared with TRBD1. V shed 8 bases and J 3 bases; nucleotides not matched to a gene: 7. Germline lookup yields CDR1 MNHNY and CDR2 SVGAGI (reference sequence). The length of the CDR3 is 13 residues. This CDR3 is CASGEGQFYEQYF. CDR3 coding DNA: TGTGCCAGCGGCGAGGGACAGTTCTACGAGCAGTACTTC.

The chain is built from TRBV6-1 and TRBJ2-3; 9 bases align to TRBD2. Germline V gives CDR1 MNHNS, CDR2 SASEGT. The ends lost 4 bases at V and 0 bases at J; junction bases unmatched: 14. This CDR3 has 19 amino acids. CDR3 sequence: CASSGPEAGGPLSTDTQYF. The CDR3 coding sequence is TGTGCCAGCAGTGGGCCGGAGGCGGGAGGGCCTCTTAGCACAGATACGCAGTATTTT.

The genes are TRBV10-3 and TRBJ2-5; 7 nucleotides line up with TRBD1. Germline assignment: CDR1 ENHRY and CDR2 SYGVKD. V shed 10 bases, J shed 0 bases, and the junction held 8 bases outside the gene matches. This CDR3 comprises 14 residues. CDR3 residues: CATNRDRDQETQYF. The CDR3 nucleotides read TGTGCCACCAACCGTGACAGGGACCAAGAGACCCAGTACTTC.

This clone was seen just once. The chain joins TRBV28 to TRBJ1-2; TRBD1 aligns across 8 bases. V lost 6 bases and J lost 4; bases outside the gene matches: 4. Germline-derived CDR1 and CDR2 are MDHEN and SYDVKM. The CDR3 extends over 13 amino acids. The CDR3 reads CASSRTGLYGYTF. CDR3 DNA sequence: TGTGCCAGCAGCCGGACAGGGCTCTATGGCTACACCTTC.

In DNA form, the CDR3 reads TGCGCCAGCAGCTTGGCCGCGGGGCTCGGGGGCACAGATACGCAGTATTTT. Amino acid sequence: CASSLAAGLGGTDTQYF. The V and J genes are TRBV5-1 and TRBJ2-3, with a weak D call TRBD2 (6 bases). Germline V gene lookup returns CDR1 SGHRS and CDR2 YFSETQ. V shed 0 bases and J shed 1 base, with 15 bases lying between them. The CDR3 has 17 residues.

The V gene is TRBV11-2, the J gene TRBJ2-7; 8 bases map to TRBD1. Germline loops: CDR1 SGHAT, CDR2 FQNNGV. The CDR3 loop spans 16 amino acids. After removal of 1 base from V and 4 bases from J, the junction contained 9 bases not matched to a gene. The CDR3 loop reads CASSLGWTGTYYEQYF. The CDR3 DNA is TGTGCCAGCAGCTTAGGCTGGACAGGGACGTATTACGAGCAGTACTTC.

This clone was detected once. The chain has TRBV30 and TRBJ1-2; no firm D call. This CDR3 has 12 residues. V dropped 2 bases and J dropped 8 bases, with 12 bases sitting between them. In germline, CDR1 is GTSNPN, CDR2 SVGIG (reference sequence). The DNA for the CDR3 is TGTGCCTGGAGTATTTCCGGGGAGGGCTACACCTTC. It encodes CAWSISGEGYTF.

This clone was observed once. The genes are TRBV27 and TRBJ1-6, with 8 nucleotides matching TRBD1. This CDR3 has 15 amino acids. The J segment lost 7 bases and the V segment lost 6 bases, leaving 8 bases of the junction unmatched. Germline V gene lookup returns CDR1 MNHEY and CDR2 SMNVEV (reference sequence). The chain's CDR3 is CASRIRQGNNSPLHF. CDR3 nucleotides: TGTGCCAGCAGGATTAGACAGGGGAACAATTCACCCCTCCACTTT.

This chain uses TRBV27 with TRBJ1-5; D not resolved. The length of the CDR3 is 17 residues. CDR1 and CDR2 from the germline V gene are MNHEY and SMNVEV (reference sequence). Trimming stripped 1 base from V and 1 base from J, with 14 bases between. The CDR3 protein is CASSLYWEVGSNQPQHF. The DNA of the CDR3 is TGTGCCAGCAGTTTATACTGGGAGGTAGGGAGCAATCAGCCCCAGCATTTT.

The V gene is TRBV29-1, the J gene TRBJ2-2; D gene ambiguous. V lost 3 bases and J lost 0, with 5 bases in between. The CDR3 is 13 amino acids. Germline-derived CDR1 and CDR2 are SQVTM and ANQGSEA. In nucleotides, the CDR3 is TGCAGCGTTGACAGCGCGAACACCGGGGAGCTGTTTTTT. Its protein product is CSVDSANTGELFF.

The chain combines TRBV5-8 with TRBJ2-6; no clear D gene. The V gene's germline CDR1 is SGHTS and CDR2 YDEGEE. This CDR3 has 15 amino acids. The V end lost 1 base, the J end lost 0 bases, and 5 bases lay between the germline ends. The CDR3 loop reads CASSLLSSGANVLTF. The CDR3 DNA sequence: TGTGCCAGCAGCTTGCTGAGCTCTGGGGCCAACGTCCTGACTTTC.

The chain employs TRBV4-2 and TRBJ1-6; D not resolved. This CDR3 has 14 residues. From germline, CDR1 is LGHNA and CDR2 YNFKEQ. The ends were cut back, 5 bases at V and 5 bases at J, with 10 bases in the middle. CDR3: CASSARVDNSPLHF. The DNA for the CDR3 is TGTGCCAGCAGCGCACGGGTTGATAATTCACCCCTCCACTTT.